This TCR beta chain stems from a study of T cell responses to AZD1222 COVID-19 vaccine. From germline, CDR1 is SEHNR and CDR2 FQNEAQ (reference sequence). V was shortened by 0 bases and J by 3 bases, with 8 bases between the two germline ends. The CDR3 loop spans 14 amino acids. TCRdb's table, derived via immunoSEQ multiplex PCR, lists solely in-frame clones and lacks some. The repertoire holds approximately 92,000 clones, with 91% as singletons. The origin of this receptor is an adult in good health. J is TRBJ1-2 and V is TRBV7-9; D uncertain. The sample was peripheral blood, taken on day 0 of AZD1222 vaccination. The CDR3 spells CASSLAALDYGYTF. The CDR3, as DNA: TGTGCCAGCAGCTTAGCGGCCTTGGACTATGGCTACACCTTC.